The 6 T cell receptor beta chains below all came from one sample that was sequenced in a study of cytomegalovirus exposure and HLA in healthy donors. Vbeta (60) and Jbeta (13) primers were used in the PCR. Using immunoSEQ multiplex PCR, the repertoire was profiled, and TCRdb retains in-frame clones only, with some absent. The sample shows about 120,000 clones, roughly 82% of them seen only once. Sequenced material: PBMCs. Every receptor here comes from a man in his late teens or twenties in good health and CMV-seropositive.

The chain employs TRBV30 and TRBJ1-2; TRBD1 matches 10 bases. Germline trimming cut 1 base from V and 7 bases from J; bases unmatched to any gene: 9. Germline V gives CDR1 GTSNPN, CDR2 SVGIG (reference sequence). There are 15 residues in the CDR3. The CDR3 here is CAWSAQDRGLFGYTF. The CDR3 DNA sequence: TGTGCCTGGAGTGCCCAGGACAGGGGGTTGTTTGGCTACACCTTC.

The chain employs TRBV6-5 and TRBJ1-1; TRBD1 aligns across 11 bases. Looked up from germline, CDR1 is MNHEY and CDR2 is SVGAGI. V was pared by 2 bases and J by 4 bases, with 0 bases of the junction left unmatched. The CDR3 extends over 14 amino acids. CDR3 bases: TGTGCCAGCAGTTACGGGACAGGGGGCACTGAAGCTTTCTTT. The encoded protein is CASSYGTGGTEAFF.

DNA of the CDR3: TGTGCCAGCACGACACTAGCGGGGTCCTACAATGAGCAGTTCTTC. Its protein is CASTTLAGSYNEQFF. The chain carries TRBV11-2 and TRBJ2-1, with 10 bases aligning to TRBD2. V was clipped by 7 bases and J by 1 base; unmatched bases: 4. This CDR3 contains 15 residues. Per germline, CDR1 SGHAT and CDR2 FQNNGV.

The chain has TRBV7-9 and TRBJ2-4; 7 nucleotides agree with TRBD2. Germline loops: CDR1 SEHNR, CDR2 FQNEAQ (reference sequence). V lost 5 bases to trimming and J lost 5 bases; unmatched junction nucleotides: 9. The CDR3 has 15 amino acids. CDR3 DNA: TGTGCCAGCAGCGATGCAGCGGGATTGCAAAACATTCAGTACTTC. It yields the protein CASSDAAGLQNIQYF.

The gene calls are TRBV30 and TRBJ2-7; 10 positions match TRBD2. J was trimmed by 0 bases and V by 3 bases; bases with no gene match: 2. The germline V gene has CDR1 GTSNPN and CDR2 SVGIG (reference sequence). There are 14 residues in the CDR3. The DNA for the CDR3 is TGTGCCTGGAGAGGACTAGCGGACTCCTACGAGCAGTACTTC. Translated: CAWRGLADSYEQYF.

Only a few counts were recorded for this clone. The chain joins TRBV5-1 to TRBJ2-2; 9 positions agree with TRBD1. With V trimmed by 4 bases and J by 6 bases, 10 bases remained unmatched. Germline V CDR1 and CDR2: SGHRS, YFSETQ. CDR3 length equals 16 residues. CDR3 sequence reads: CASSRAGDRVSGELFF. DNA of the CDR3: TGCGCCAGCAGCCGGGCAGGGGACAGGGTGTCCGGGGAGCTGTTTTTT.